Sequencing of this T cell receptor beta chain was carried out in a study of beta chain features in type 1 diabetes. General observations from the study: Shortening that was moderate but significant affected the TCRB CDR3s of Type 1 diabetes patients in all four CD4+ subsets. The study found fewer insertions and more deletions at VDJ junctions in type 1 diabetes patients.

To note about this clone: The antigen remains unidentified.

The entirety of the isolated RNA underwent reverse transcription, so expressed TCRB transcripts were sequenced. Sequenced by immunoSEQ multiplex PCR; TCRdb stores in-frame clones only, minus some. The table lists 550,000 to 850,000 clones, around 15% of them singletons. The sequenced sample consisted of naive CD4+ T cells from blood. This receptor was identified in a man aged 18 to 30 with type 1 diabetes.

The DNA of the CDR3 is TGCGCCAGCAGCGGCTACAGCGGGGGCGACGAGCAGTACTTC. Amino acid sequence: CASSGYSGGDEQYF. J is TRBJ2-7 and V is TRBV5-1; 8 bases line up with TRBD2. The CDR3 sequence is 14 residues long. V lost 4 bases to trimming and J lost 5 bases; unmatched junction nucleotides: 8. CDR1 is SGHRS, CDR2 YFSETQ, per germline.